Listed below are T cell receptor beta chains from one sample, sequenced in a study of PD-1 blockade in classical Hodgkin lymphoma. Assay used: immunoSEQ multiplex PCR; TCRdb lists only in-frame clones, some missing. The profile shows under 25,000 clones, around three quarters of them singletons. The source material was peripheral blood mononuclear cells (PBMCs), sampled before the second cycle of nivolumab. These receptors all stem from a human donor with classical Hodgkin lymphoma. CDR3s include the opening cysteine and the closing phenylalanine or tryptophan. Size tells how often a clone was seen (once, few, many) or the class of an expanded clone, and some rows leave it out.

j_call clone_size cdr3_length v_call cdr3_aa
TRBJ2-2 . 18 TRBV7-8 CASSLAHGGRSNTGELFF
TRBJ2-2 . 16 TRBV6-6 CASSYTLTSGTGELFF
TRBJ2-7 . 13 TRBV28 CASRFTGTYEQYF
TRBJ2-1 . 19 TRBV29-1 CSVFASSGRQRGSYNEQFF
TRBJ2-2 few 14 TRBV28 CASSGRGQSGELFF
TRBJ2-1 . 15 TRBV19 CASSSTGLFYNEQFF
TRBJ2-3 few 12 TRBV6-1 CASSAQGFTQYF
TRBJ2-5 . 11 TRBV28 CASSLGETQYF
TRBJ1-2 . 15 TRBV27 CASRTRQGKRDGYTF
TRBJ2-3 . 14 TRBV28 CASSESNNPDTQYF
TRBJ2-5 . 13 TRBV30 CAWSQEIQGTQYF
TRBJ2-3 few 13 TRBV7-2 CASSIQLADTQYF
TRBJ2-3 . 12 TRBV29-1 CSITGDTDTQYF
TRBJ2-7 . 11 TRBV6-1 CASSEGPWEYF
TRBJ2-5 . 14 TRBV5-4 CASSLVGTEETQYF
TRBJ1-1 . 16 TRBV18 CASSQTGGQKNTEAFF
TRBJ2-2 . 15 TRBV18 CASSPTRMITGELFF
TRBJ2-2 . 15 TRBV18 CASSPLAGGTGELFF
TRBJ2-3 few 17 TRBV5-1 CASSPSGIGQGTDTQYF
TRBJ2-3 . 16 TRBV29-1 CSARGRDRGSTDTQYF
TRBJ2-1 . 12 TRBV6-6 CASSYLGNEQFF
TRBJ2-7 . 11 TRBV11-2 CASSSNYEQYF
TRBJ2-3 once 14 TRBV29-1 CSVERTGITDTQYF
TRBJ1-5 . 15 TRBV28 CASSFPTGGNQPQHF
TRBJ1-1 . 13 TRBV7-8 CASSLTENTEAFF
TRBJ1-1 . 13 TRBV10-1 CASSETVADEAFF
TRBJ2-2 . 17 TRBV5-1 CASSTGGSGMNTGELFF
TRBJ1-3 . 16 TRBV7-8 CASSLNPPGAGNTIYF
TRBJ2-1 . 16 TRBV9 CASSVGPSGKFNEQFF
TRBJ2-7 . 15 TRBV11-2 CASSLQVSGTYEQYF
TRBJ2-1 . 15 TRBV6-6 CASSYPSGKSNEQFF
TRBJ2-3 . 20 TRBV4-1 CASSQEAPAGGLVGTDTQYF
TRBJ2-1 . 16 TRBV19 CASSIEGLAGNNEQFF
TRBJ2-1 once 14 TRBV18 CASSGTSGYNEQFF
TRBJ2-2 . 16 TRBV11-2 CASSSSRFGGTGELFF
TRBJ2-2 . 15 TRBV28 CASSPRQPLTGELFF
TRBJ2-2 . 15 TRBV28 CASITGTRSTGELFF
TRBJ2-1 . 12 TRBV5-4 CASSFRGNEQFF
TRBJ2-7 . 14 TRBV5-3 CASSLVGSAGEQYF
TRBJ1-1 . 11 TRBV2 CASNSGGKAFF
TRBJ2-1 . 14 TRBV4-2 CASSHSDRYNEQFF
TRBJ2-1 . 15 TRBV19 CASSIVVGSYNEQFF
TRBJ1-2 . 14 TRBV28 CASSLLSGGAGYTF
TRBJ2-5 once 13 TRBV18 CASSPDLQETQYF
TRBJ2-2 . 13 TRBV27 CASSSTGRRELFF
TRBJ2-1 . 14 TRBV4-1 CASSLRLGNNEQFF
TRBJ1-1 . 13 TRBV18 CASSSGQNTEAFF
TRBJ2-3 . 16 TRBV5-1 CASSLATGGEGDTQYF
TRBJ2-6 . 17 TRBV27 CASSPGRQLSGANVLTF
TRBJ2-5 . 13 TRBV10-3 CAISENLQETQYF
TRBJ1-1 . 15 TRBV5-1 CASSVLRGPHTEAFF
TRBJ2-2 . 16 TRBV19 CASSIVPDPNTGELFF
TRBJ2-7 once 14 TRBV10-3 CAIQGGWGSGEQYF
TRBJ1-5 few 13 TRBV10-3 CAIKGKVVEPQHF
TRBJ2-2 . 12 TRBV29-1 CSVGQGTGELFF